This T cell receptor (beta chain) was sequenced for a study of blood T cells in healthy people across ages. This clonotype was counted between two and nine times. Next came a second PCR, run for roughly 6 to 11 cycles, which used a sample-barcoded 5' primer along with a J-beta primer mix. TCRdb reprocessed the 5' RACE reads with MiXCR, giving one entry per CDR3 protein. The sample lists 1,100,000 or so distinct CDR3 sequences, roughly 45% occurring once. In germline, CDR1 is SGHVS, CDR2 FNYEAQ. V shed 2 bases and J 5 bases; nucleotides not matched to a gene: 2. The CDR3 runs 14 residues. The TCR sequence derives from a woman between 55 and 75 years old in good health. Sequenced input: blood. The chain couples TRBV7-6 to TRBJ2-7, with 11 bases that match TRBD2. The CDR3 DNA reads as TGTGCCAGCAGCTTACGACTAGCGGGAAACGAGCAGTACTTC. Translating it yields CASSLRLAGNEQYF. Filled out from reference TRBV7-6 and TRBJ2-7, the complete variable domain reads GAGVSQSPRYKVTKRGQDVALRCDPISGHVSLYWYRQALGQGPEFLTYFNYEAQQDKSGLPNDRFSAERPEGSISTLTIQRTEQRDSAMYRCASSLRLAGNEQYFGPGTRLTVT.